This T cell receptor (beta chain) was sequenced for a study of CD8 T cells in ankylosing spondylitis. Study observations and caveats: Matched ankylosing spondylitis synovial fluid reportedly contained a significantly enriched population of disease-linked clones.

One entry per CDR3 protein, called by TCRdb with MiXCR from the 5' RACE reads. The repertoire holds roughly 240,000 distinct CDR3 sequences, with 7% to 10% as singletons. Trimming cost V 3 bases and J 2 bases, with 11 bases left between them. In germline, CDR1 is DFQATT, CDR2 SNEGSKA (reference sequence). The CDR3 has 14 residues. This clonotype has at least ten counts. Antigen unknown. Sequencing was done on a sample of blood, either unsorted or a sorted T cell fraction (not recorded which). The clonotype originates from a female donor with ankylosing spondylitis or in good health (not recorded which). V usage is TRBV20-1 and J usage is TRBJ1-5, with D maybe TRBD1 (6 bases). Here the CDR3 reads CSASGGRGNQPQHF. The DNA of the CDR3 is TGCAGTGCTAGTGGGGGCCGGGGCAATCAGCCCCAGCATTTT.